Listed below are T cell receptor beta chains from one sample, sequenced in a study of T cells in Graves' hyperthyroidism and ophthalmopathy. TCRdb passed the multiplex PCR reads through MiXCR, listing each CDR3 protein once. The sample yields fewer than 800,000 distinct CDR3 sequences, roughly 17% seen once. Sequenced: blood. Receptors were obtained from a man younger than 30 with Graves' hyperthyroidism. Both conserved end residues are part of each CDR3.

j_call | v_call | cdr3_aa
TRBJ2-4 | TRBV12-3/TRBV12-4 | CASSHPGLAKNIQYF
TRBJ2-3 | TRBV28 | CASSLEQGRADTQYF
TRBJ2-5 | TRBV12-3/TRBV12-4 | CASSSPSGTGETQYF
TRBJ2-6 | TRBV29-1 | CSVAGGGQGYGANVLTF
TRBJ2-5 | TRBV18 | CASSPRPGQQETQYF
TRBJ2-6 | TRBV7-2 | CASSGDRDSGANVLTF
TRBJ2-1 | TRBV10-3 | CAISAGHEQFF
TRBJ1-2 | TRBV28 | CASSPAGTGSYGYTF
TRBJ1-2 | TRBV2 | CASRTRTGSYSYGYTF
TRBJ1-2 | TRBV6-2/TRBV6-3 | CASTRTGDSYGYTF
TRBJ2-3 | TRBV20-1 | CSAKPGLASDTQYF
TRBJ2-2 | TRBV27 | CASSLGTGWTGELFF
TRBJ2-7 | TRBV27 | CASSVGTSGRNEQYF
TRBJ1-5 | TRBV18 | CASSPNGGGSNQPQHF
TRBJ1-2 | TRBV30 | CAWRPGFGYTF
TRBJ1-2 | TRBV28 | CASSTRVGNYGYTF
TRBJ1-4 | TRBV29-1 | CSVSPRLNEKLFF
TRBJ2-5 | TRBV9 | CASSAWGDRETQYF
TRBJ1-6 | TRBV18 | CASSRQGGDNSPLHF
TRBJ2-7 | TRBV10-3 | CAISESSDRYEQYF
TRBJ2-1 | TRBV7-9 | CASSLGRGHYNEQFF
TRBJ2-3 | TRBV25-1 | CASSAAIAGASTDTQYF
TRBJ2-7 | TRBV6-1 | CASRTSREQYF
TRBJ2-5 | TRBV4-1 | CASSQERQETQYF
TRBJ1-1 | TRBV12-3/TRBV12-4 | CASSRGDVVGTEAFF
TRBJ2-7 | TRBV20-1 | CSANLWGQGVNEQYF
TRBJ1-1 | TRBV4-1 | CASSQEGQGNTEAFF
TRBJ2-7 | TRBV14 | CASSQTGGLFEQYF
TRBJ2-7 | TRBV12-5 | CASVHGGGLSEQYF
TRBJ1-1 | TRBV20-1 | CSAYGTENTEAFF
TRBJ2-3 | TRBV5-5 | CASSSLGTDTQYF
TRBJ2-7 | TRBV19 | CASSISLSPAYEQYF
TRBJ1-1 | TRBV27 | CASRPFGGGGTEAFF
TRBJ2-7 | TRBV29-1 | CSVEGRQENEQYF
TRBJ2-1 | TRBV5-5 | CASSRDTRYNEQFF
TRBJ2-5 | TRBV2 | CASRRDRGGETQYF
TRBJ2-7 | TRBV28 | CASSSTGRVSYEQYF
TRBJ2-3 | TRBV18 | CASSPRLAGSRDTQYF
TRBJ2-7 | TRBV10-3 | CAISATAGYSYEQYF
TRBJ2-5 | TRBV6-1 | CASTPRAGRPTETQYF
TRBJ1-2 | TRBV18 | CASSTNRDRPAGYTF
TRBJ2-5 | TRBV7-2 | CASSFPLAGGPKTQYF
TRBJ2-7 | TRBV7-9 | CASSLGSGSEQYF
TRBJ2-5 | TRBV2 | CASSEAFREEETQYF
TRBJ1-1 | TRBV7-9 | CASSLAGLGNTEAFF
TRBJ2-5 | TRBV28 | CAGRKAGGPETQCF
TRBJ2-2 | TRBV6-1 | CTSSGQGPTGELFF
TRBJ2-5 | TRBV7-2 | CATSGTAVRETQYF
TRBJ2-1 | TRBV18 | CASSPTAAGNEQFF
TRBJ2-1 | TRBV7-9 | CASSTPGGPEQFF
TRBJ1-3 | TRBV12-3/TRBV12-4 | CASSQDRGQNTIYF